The table lists the clone carrying this T cell receptor (beta chain) with many counts. Its cognate antigen is unknown. The V end lost 0 bases, the J end lost 6 bases, and 6 bases lay between the germline ends. Germline V CDR1 and CDR2: MNHNS, SASEGT. This CDR3 is built from 12 residues. Noted time point: newly diagnosed GD, antithyroid drugs for less than 3 months. Extracted PBMC RNA gave rise to the TCR library. The sample belongs to a study of regulatory T cells in long-lasting Graves disease. Findings and limits, study-wide: Whereas 900 to 1,000 public clonotypes were shared by new patients, persistent patients shared more, at some 2,900. TCR diversity was lower in persistent Graves' patients (versus newly diagnosed ones).

Combining iRepertoire HTBI primers with Arm-PCR of CDR3 regions, the authors built TCR beta libraries. TCRdb used MiXCR to reprocess the multiplex PCR reads, holding one entry per CDR3 protein. Counted here are 360,000 or so distinct CDR3 sequences, around 15% occurring once; the ten biggest clones make up roughly a fifth. This same sample was also taken into another study, of T cells in Graves' hyperthyroidism and ophthalmopathy.

This chain uses TRBV6-1 with TRBJ2-7; D gene unclear. The origin of this receptor is a woman aged 18 to 35 with Graves disease. The source material was peripheral blood mononuclear cells (PBMCs), sampled at new diagnosis, from a patient treated with antithyroid drugs. DNA for the CDR3: TGTGCCAGCAGTGAAGCGGCCTCCGAGCAGTACTTC. It specifies CASSEAASEQYF.